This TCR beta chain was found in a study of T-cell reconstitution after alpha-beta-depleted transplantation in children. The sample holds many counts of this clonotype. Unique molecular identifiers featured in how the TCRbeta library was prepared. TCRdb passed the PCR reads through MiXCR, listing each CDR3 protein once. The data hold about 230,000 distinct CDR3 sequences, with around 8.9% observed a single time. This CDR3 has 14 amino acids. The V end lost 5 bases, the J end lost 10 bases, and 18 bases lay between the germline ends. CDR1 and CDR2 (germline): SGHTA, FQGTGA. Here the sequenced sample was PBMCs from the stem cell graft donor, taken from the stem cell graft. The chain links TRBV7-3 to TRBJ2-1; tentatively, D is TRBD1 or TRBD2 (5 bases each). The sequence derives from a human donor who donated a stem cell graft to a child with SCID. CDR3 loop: CASSQLGEMGEQFF. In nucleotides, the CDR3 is TGTGCCAGCAGCCAATTGGGGGAGATGGGGGAGCAGTTCTTC.